The rows below give T cell receptor beta chains drawn from one sample of a study of T cell changes during pregnancy in multiple sclerosis. The protocol was immunoSEQ multiplex PCR, while the TCRdb copy is restricted to in-frame clones and leaves out a portion. This sample yields about 54,000 clones, of which more than 80% are seen a single time; 0.58% belongs to the top ten. The specimen was CD4+ T cells from peripheral blood mononuclear cells, collected in the first trimester of pregnancy. These receptors originate from a female donor with multiple sclerosis, enrolled in a pregnancy study. Each CDR3 is given with its conserved first and last residue. A D gene is named only where the DNA matches it firmly. A clone size is listed for some rows: how often the clone was seen (once, few, many), or a class if it is expanded.

CDR3: CAISVTGDTGELFF
DNA: TGTGCCATCAGTGTAACAGGGGACACCGGGGAGCTGTTTTTT
D: TRBD1
V: TRBV10-3
length: 14
J: TRBJ2-2
size: -

CDR3: CASRGRDRYEQYF
DNA: TGTGCCAGCAGGGGAAGGGACAGATACGAGCAGTACTTC
D: TRBD1
V: TRBV28
length: 13
J: TRBJ2-7
size: -

CDR3: CASSLGSWGQGYNEQFF
DNA: TGTGCCAGCAGCTTGGGGTCCTGGGGACAGGGCTACAATGAGCAGTTCTTC
D: TRBD1
V: TRBV5-5
length: 17
J: TRBJ2-1
size: -

CDR3: CASSRQGARGTDTQYF
DNA: TGTGCCAGCAGCAGACAGGGGGCTAGGGGCACAGATACGCAGTATTTT
D: TRBD1
V: TRBV6-4
length: 16
J: TRBJ2-3
size: -

CDR3: CASSLRQGMSGNTIYF
DNA: TGTGCCAGCAGCCTAAGACAGGGGATGAGTGGAAACACCATATATTTT
D: TRBD1
V: TRBV14
length: 16
J: TRBJ1-3
size: -

CDR3: CASSLAGVTDTQYF
DNA: TGTGCCAGCAGTTTAGCGGGGGTCACAGATACGCAGTATTTT
D: TRBD2
V: TRBV28
length: 14
J: TRBJ2-3
size: -

CDR3: CASSIRPVFSDTQYF
DNA: TGTGCCAGTAGTATCCGCCCAGTCTTTTCAGATACGCAGTATTTT
D: -
V: TRBV19
length: 15
J: TRBJ2-3
size: -

CDR3: CASSSGQGSGNTIYF
DNA: TGTGCCAGCAGCTCGGGACAGGGATCTGGAAACACCATATATTTT
D: TRBD1
V: TRBV11-3
length: 15
J: TRBJ1-3
size: -

CDR3: CASSLGGGGGLNYEQYF
DNA: TGTGCCAGCAGCTTGGGGGGCGGGGGAGGGTTGAACTACGAGCAGTACTTC
D: TRBD2
V: TRBV5-6
length: 17
J: TRBJ2-7
size: -

CDR3: CASSLDRGTEAFF
DNA: TGTGCCAGCAGCCTAGACAGGGGCACTGAAGCTTTCTTT
D: TRBD1
V: TRBV27
length: 13
J: TRBJ1-1
size: -

CDR3: CASSEGKGSASYEQYF
DNA: TGTGCCAGCAGTGAAGGTAAAGGGAGCGCATCCTACGAGCAGTACTTC
D: -
V: TRBV6-1
length: 16
J: TRBJ2-7
size: -

CDR3: CASSFRGQETQYF
DNA: TGTGCCAGCAGCTTCAGGGGTCAGGAGACCCAGTACTTC
D: -
V: TRBV5-4
length: 13
J: TRBJ2-5
size: -

CDR3: CAGGTGQYGYTF
DNA: TGTGCCGGGGGGACAGGACAATATGGCTACACCTTC
D: TRBD1
V: TRBV5-8
length: 12
J: TRBJ1-2
size: -

CDR3: CASSLGQGRLTDTQYF
DNA: TGCGCCAGCAGCTTAGGACAGGGGCGACTCACAGATACGCAGTATTTT
D: TRBD1
V: TRBV5-1
length: 16
J: TRBJ2-3
size: -

CDR3: CASSQVGSSYNEQFF
DNA: TGTGCCAGCTCCCAAGTGGGCAGCTCCTACAATGAGCAGTTCTTC
D: -
V: TRBV18
length: 15
J: TRBJ2-1
size: -

CDR3: CASSPTSGTHYEQYF
DNA: TGTGCCAGCAGTCCGACTAGCGGGACTCACTACGAGCAGTACTTC
D: TRBD2
V: TRBV7-6
length: 15
J: TRBJ2-7
size: -

CDR3: CASTGTGTGGSGANVLTF
DNA: TGTGCCAGCACCGGAACGGGGACAGGCGGGTCTGGGGCCAACGTCCTGACTTTC
D: TRBD1
V: TRBV5-4
length: 18
J: TRBJ2-6
size: -

CDR3: CASSQGVNEQFF
DNA: TGTGCCAGCAGTCAAGGGGTGAATGAGCAGTTCTTC
D: -
V: TRBV11-3
length: 12
J: TRBJ2-1
size: -

CDR3: CASSTRRGWGATEAFF
DNA: TGTGCCAGTAGCACTCGCAGGGGATGGGGAGCCACTGAAGCTTTCTTT
D: -
V: TRBV19
length: 16
J: TRBJ1-1
size: once

CDR3: CASRGQGLNEQFF
DNA: TGTGCCAGTAGAGGACAGGGGTTAAATGAGCAGTTCTTC
D: TRBD1
V: TRBV19
length: 13
J: TRBJ2-1
size: -

CDR3: CASRLPPGTSGTPVPYEQYF
DNA: TGTGCAAGTCGCTTACCGCCGGGGACTAGCGGAACTCCAGTGCCATACGAGCAGTACTTC
D: -
V: TRBV12-2
length: 20
J: TRBJ2-7
size: -

CDR3: CASSPAISSRNTEAFF
DNA: TGCGCCAGCAGCCCCGCCATTTCGAGTCGGAACACTGAAGCTTTCTTT
D: -
V: TRBV5-1
length: 16
J: TRBJ1-1
size: -

CDR3: CASSFRQPNEKLFF
DNA: TGCGCCAGCAGCTTCCGACAGCCTAATGAAAAACTGTTTTTT
D: -
V: TRBV5-1
length: 14
J: TRBJ1-4
size: -

CDR3: CASSEPSGLQETQYF
DNA: TGTGCCAGCAGTGAGCCTAGCGGTCTCCAAGAGACCCAGTACTTC
D: TRBD2
V: TRBV6-1
length: 15
J: TRBJ2-5
size: once

CDR3: CASSLGDRATEAFF
DNA: TGCGCCAGCAGCTTGGGAGACAGGGCCACTGAAGCTTTCTTT
D: TRBD1
V: TRBV5-1
length: 14
J: TRBJ1-1
size: -

CDR3: CASSHSPQGYSNQPQHF
DNA: TGTGCCAGCAGCCACTCACCACAGGGGTATAGCAATCAGCCCCAGCATTTT
D: TRBD1
V: TRBV5-8
length: 17
J: TRBJ1-5
size: -

CDR3: CASTRLAGVYNEQFF
DNA: TGTGCCAGCACTCGACTAGCGGGAGTCTACAATGAGCAGTTCTTC
D: TRBD2
V: TRBV28
length: 15
J: TRBJ2-1
size: -

CDR3: CASIGGRAGPSTDTQYF
DNA: TGTGCCAGCATAGGCGGGAGGGCCGGCCCGAGCACAGATACGCAGTATTTT
D: TRBD2
V: TRBV2
length: 17
J: TRBJ2-3
size: -

CDR3: CASSLGGGVTQETQYF
DNA: TGTGCCAGCAGCTTGGGTGGGGGCGTGACCCAAGAGACCCAGTACTTC
D: -
V: TRBV5-4
length: 16
J: TRBJ2-5
size: once

CDR3: CATSITGHGDTEAFF
DNA: TGTGCCACCTCAATTACAGGGCACGGTGACACTGAAGCTTTCTTT
D: -
V: TRBV10-3
length: 15
J: TRBJ1-1
size: -

CDR3: CASKDPGWNQPQHF
DNA: TGTGCCAGCAAAGATCCGGGATGGAATCAGCCCCAGCATTTT
D: -
V: TRBV2
length: 14
J: TRBJ1-5
size: few

CDR3: CASSLDRESPLHF
DNA: TGTGCCAGCTCACTGGACAGGGAATCACCCCTCCACTTT
D: TRBD1
V: TRBV18
length: 13
J: TRBJ1-6
size: -

CDR3: CASSSQRLSSTDTQYF
DNA: TGTGCCAGCAGCTCCCAGCGCCTTTCTAGCACAGATACGCAGTATTTT
D: -
V: TRBV9
length: 16
J: TRBJ2-3
size: -

CDR3: CASSLGGFGEQYF
DNA: TGTGCCAGCAGTTTAGGCGGTTTCGGCGAGCAGTACTTC
D: -
V: TRBV28
length: 13
J: TRBJ2-7
size: -

CDR3: CSVTHTGTGFEQYF
DNA: TGCAGCGTTACGCACACCGGGACAGGGTTCGAGCAGTACTTC
D: TRBD1
V: TRBV29-1
length: 14
J: TRBJ2-7
size: -

CDR3: CASSPQGSNQPQHF
DNA: TGCGCCAGCAGCCCTCAGGGTAGCAATCAGCCCCAGCATTTT
D: -
V: TRBV5-1
length: 14
J: TRBJ1-5
size: -

CDR3: CASSLFGQVNTEAFF
DNA: TGTGCCAGCAGCTTATTTGGACAAGTGAACACTGAAGCTTTCTTT
D: -
V: TRBV7-8
length: 15
J: TRBJ1-1
size: -

CDR3: CASSLREGAVEQFF
DNA: TGTGCCAGCAGTTTGCGGGAGGGGGCCGTTGAGCAGTTCTTC
D: TRBD2
V: TRBV27
length: 14
J: TRBJ2-1
size: -

CDR3: CAWSQTGTFSYEQYF
DNA: TGTGCCTGGAGCCAGACCGGGACTTTCTCCTACGAGCAGTACTTC
D: -
V: TRBV30
length: 15
J: TRBJ2-7
size: -

CDR3: CASSDARGETQYF
DNA: TGTGCCAGCAGTGATGCCAGGGGGGAGACCCAGTACTTC
D: TRBD1
V: TRBV6-1
length: 13
J: TRBJ2-5
size: -

CDR3: CASSSFSRGMNTEAFF
DNA: TGTGCCAGCAGTTCATTTAGCCGGGGGATGAACACTGAAGCTTTCTTT
D: -
V: TRBV27
length: 16
J: TRBJ1-1
size: -

CDR3: CASSFREGDQPQHF
DNA: TGTGCCAGCAGCTTCAGGGAGGGCGATCAGCCCCAGCATTTT
D: -
V: TRBV7-8
length: 14
J: TRBJ1-5
size: -

CDR3: CASSGGTGVSTEAFF
DNA: TGTGCCAGCAGCGGGGGGACAGGGGTTTCCACTGAAGCTTTCTTT
D: TRBD1
V: TRBV9
length: 15
J: TRBJ1-1
size: -

CDR3: CASSLNIYGYTF
DNA: TGTGCCAGCAGCTTGAATATCTATGGCTACACCTTC
D: -
V: TRBV5-6
length: 12
J: TRBJ1-2
size: -

CDR3: CSVKGLAYEQYF
DNA: TGCAGCGTTAAGGGACTAGCTTACGAGCAGTACTTC
D: TRBD2
V: TRBV29-1
length: 12
J: TRBJ2-7
size: -

CDR3: CASRRTSGSSSYEQYF
DNA: TGTGCCAGTAGACGAACTAGCGGGAGTTCGTCCTACGAGCAGTACTTC
D: TRBD2
V: TRBV19
length: 16
J: TRBJ2-7
size: -

CDR3: CASCLWDNSNQPQHF
DNA: TGTGCCAGCTGCCTTTGGGACAATAGCAATCAGCCCCAGCATTTT
D: -
V: TRBV6-6
length: 15
J: TRBJ1-5
size: -

CDR3: CASSFTGVYGYTF
DNA: TGTGCCAGCAGCTTTACAGGGGTTTATGGCTACACCTTC
D: TRBD1
V: TRBV7-9
length: 13
J: TRBJ1-2
size: -

CDR3: CASSLAGARETQYF
DNA: TGTGCCAGCAGCTTAGCGGGAGCCCGGGAGACCCAGTACTTC
D: TRBD2
V: TRBV5-4
length: 14
J: TRBJ2-5
size: -

CDR3: CASSQDMIGTSGTGELFF
DNA: TGTGCCAGCAGCCAAGATATGATTGGGACTAGCGGGACCGGGGAGCTGTTTTTT
D: TRBD2
V: TRBV14
length: 18
J: TRBJ2-2
size: -

CDR3: CASSRGSTRAFF
DNA: TGTGCCAGTAGTCGGGGGTCGACCAGAGCTTTCTTT
D: -
V: TRBV19
length: 12
J: TRBJ1-1
size: -

CDR3: CASSLEDSRGYTF
DNA: TGTGCCAGCAGCTTAGAGGACAGTAGGGGCTACACCTTC
D: -
V: TRBV7-8
length: 13
J: TRBJ1-2
size: -

CDR3: CASGAGQRSYGYTF
DNA: TGTGCCAGCGGCGCGGGACAGAGGAGTTATGGCTACACCTTC
D: TRBD1
V: TRBV6-5
length: 14
J: TRBJ1-2
size: -

CDR3: CASSLGGYQPQHF
DNA: TGTGCCAGCTCACTGGGGGGTTATCAGCCCCAGCATTTT
D: -
V: TRBV18
length: 13
J: TRBJ1-5
size: -

CDR3: CAWSVDSNYGYTF
DNA: TGTGCCTGGAGTGTAGACTCTAACTATGGCTACACCTTC
D: -
V: TRBV30
length: 13
J: TRBJ1-2
size: few

CDR3: CASSLGDSYYGYTF
DNA: TGCGCCAGCAGCTTGGGTGACAGCTACTATGGCTACACCTTC
D: -
V: TRBV5-1
length: 14
J: TRBJ1-2
size: -

CDR3: CASSLALTGGGANVLTF
DNA: TGCGCCAGCAGCTTGGCCCTTACAGGGGGTGGGGCCAACGTCCTGACTTTC
D: TRBD1
V: TRBV5-1
length: 17
J: TRBJ2-6
size: -

CDR3: CASSQTDRASAGELFF
DNA: TGTGCCAGCAGCCAAACCGACAGGGCTTCGGCCGGGGAGCTGTTTTTT
D: TRBD1
V: TRBV14
length: 16
J: TRBJ2-2
size: -

CDR3: CASSDYDRGNTEAFF
DNA: TGCGCCAGCAGTGATTACGACAGGGGGAACACTGAAGCTTTCTTT
D: TRBD1
V: TRBV10-1
length: 15
J: TRBJ1-1
size: -